The 22 T cell receptor beta chains given below trace back to one sample, sequenced in a study of T cell clonality in common variable immunodeficiency. Using immunoSEQ multiplex PCR, the repertoire was profiled, and TCRdb retains in-frame clones only, with some absent. The sample was found to contain 51,000 or so clones, and every one recurs. Sequencing input: peripheral blood mononuclear cells. Receptors were obtained from a person aged 18-70 years in good health.

This clone has at least ten counts. The read gets to within 3 residues of the CDR3 end, and the germline J gene fills in the rest. The chain couples TRBV7-3 to TRBJ1-2; 7 positions agree with TRBD1. Germline V gene lookup returns CDR1 SGHTA and CDR2 FQGTGA. Trimming at V came to 5 bases and at J to 0 bases, leaving 3 bases not matched to a gene. The CDR3 length is 14 residues. The CDR3 bases that were read are TGTGCCAGCAGCCGGGGACAGACTAACTATGGC. Translation gives CASSRGQTNYG. The complete CDR3 sequence is CASSRGQTNYGYTF.

In its sample, this clone was seen many times. The CDR3 end is not reached by the read, which stops 3 residues before it; the germline J gene fills it in. The V gene is TRBV5-1, the J gene TRBJ1-4, with 7 bases that match TRBD1. The CDR3 covers 15 residues. Germline CDR1 SGHRS, CDR2 YFSETQ. With V trimmed by 1 base and J by 5 bases, 5 bases remained unmatched. The CDR3 is CASSLLATGNEKLFF. CDR3 bases read: TGCGCCAGCAGCTTGCTCGCGACAGGGAATGAAAAA.

This clone was detected many times. The read comes to an end 3 residues before the CDR3 does, leaving the germline J gene to fill in the end. The chain carries TRBV5-1 and TRBJ1-4, with 8 positions matching TRBD1. The CDR3 is made up of 14 amino acids. CDR1 SGHRS and CDR2 YFSETQ come from the germline V gene. Losses at the gene ends were 4 bases for V and 6 bases for J; bases not matched to a gene: 5. The CDR3 sequence is CASSNGQGDEKLFF. The DNA read from the CDR3 is TGCGCCAGCAGCAACGGACAGGGAGATGAAAAA.

This clone was seen at least ten times. The CDR3 end is not reached by the read, which stops 3 residues before it; the germline J gene fills it in. Other DNA sequences in this sample translate to the same CDR3. The V gene is TRBV2, the J gene TRBJ1-2; tentatively, D is TRBD1 (5 bases). CDR3 size: 12 residues. Germline CDR1 SNHLY, CDR2 FYNNEI. This CDR3 is CASSGGDEGYTF. The covered CDR3 bases are TGTGCCAGCAGTGGAGGGGATGAGGGC.

This clone was counted at least ten times. Read coverage stops 3 residues before the CDR3 terminus; the germline J gene supplies the remainder. V gene TRBV14 combines with J gene TRBJ1-6; TRBD1 matches 7 bases. The CDR3 totals 16 residues. V was pared by 2 bases and J by 6 bases, with 7 bases of the junction left unmatched. Germline-derived CDR1 and CDR2 are SGHDN and FVKESK. CDR3 sequence: CASSQLGTAPNSPLHF. The part of the CDR3 DNA that was read is TGTGCCAGCAGCCAACTCGGGACAGCCCCTAATTCACCC.

This clone has a handful of counts. The read terminates 3 residues before the CDR3 end, so the remaining end is supplied by the germline J gene. The chain is built from TRBV7-8 and TRBJ1-1; a weak D match, TRBD1 (5 bases). This CDR3 is built from 14 residues. CDR1 and CDR2 from the germline V gene are SGHVS and FQNEAQ. Trimming removed 5 bases from V and 5 bases from J, with 15 bases in between. CDR3 DNA (partial): TGTGCCAGCAGCCACCTGACAGAAGGGACTGAA. It specifies CASSHLTEGTE. The whole CDR3 protein reads CASSHLTEGTEAFF. Variable domain in full (rest from reference TRBV7-8 and TRBJ1-1): GAGVSQSPRYKVAKRGQDVALRCDPISGHVSLFWYQQALGQGPEFLTYFQNEAQLDKSGLPSDRFFAERPEGSVSTLKIQRTQQEDSAVYLCASSHLTEGTEAFFGQGTRLTVV.

In this sample, this clone turned up many times. CDR3 residues: CSVELEQGRLFF. The sequenced part of the CDR3 DNA is TGCAGCGTTGAACTGGAGCAGGGAAGG. The chain is built from TRBV29-1 and TRBJ2-2, with D perhaps TRBD1 (5 bases). Read coverage stops 3 residues before the CDR3 terminus; the germline J gene supplies the remainder. Germline V gene lookup returns CDR1 SQVTM and CDR2 ANQGSEA. The CDR3 has 12 amino acids.

Note on this clone: The missing CDR3 end, 3 residues past where the read stops, is filled in from the germline J gene. The rearrangement uses TRBV2 and TRBJ2-3; D might be TRBD2 (6 bases). Germline V CDR1 and CDR2: SNHLY, FYNNEI. V was pared by 3 bases and J by 4 bases, with 8 bases between. This CDR3 has 13 residues. CDR3 DNA (partial): TGTGCCAGCAGTGAGGGGGGTGCAGATACG. It translates to CASSEGGADT. Given in full, the CDR3 is CASSEGGADTQYF.

This clone was found many times. The missing CDR3 end, 3 residues past where the read stops, is filled in from the germline J gene. The rearrangement links TRBV5-1 to TRBJ1-6, with TRBD1 matching over 10 bases. The CDR3 is made up of 16 amino acids. The V gene's germline CDR1 is SGHRS and CDR2 YFSETQ. V was clipped by 4 bases and J by 10 bases; unmatched bases: 11. The covered CDR3 bases are TGCGCCAGCAGCCGCCTGACAGGGGGCAATGGATCACCC. Translating gives CASSRLTGGNGSP. The full CDR3 protein reads CASSRLTGGNGSPLHF.

This clone was counted at least ten times. Sequencing ends 3 residues short of the CDR3 end; the germline J gene provides the rest. The chain carries TRBV5-1 and TRBJ1-1; D gene uncertain. Between the trimmed V and J ends, which lost 0 bases and 4 bases, there was a span of 10 bases. The germline gives CDR1 SGHRS, CDR2 YFSETQ. This CDR3 has 14 amino acids. CDR3 protein: CASSLGGVVTEAFF. CDR3 bases read: TGCGCCAGCAGCTTGGGAGGTGTGGTCACTGAA.

This clone was picked up many times. The DNA ends 3 residues before the CDR3 does, and the rest of the CDR3 is filled in from the germline J gene. The rearrangement uses TRBV20-1 and TRBJ2-3, with 7 bases aligning to TRBD2. This CDR3 is built from 13 residues. V was pared by 3 bases and J by 4 bases, with 4 bases of the junction left unmatched. The germline V gene encodes CDR1 DFQATT and CDR2 SNEGSKA (reference sequence). The CDR3 here is CSARAGAADTQYF. The covered CDR3 bases are TGCAGTGCTAGGGCGGGAGCAGCAGATACG.

This clone was seen repeatedly, ten times or more. CDR3 residues: CSAISGTGVFDTQYF. The sequenced part of the CDR3 DNA is TGCAGTGCTATCTCTGGGACAGGGGTTTTTGATACG. The genes are TRBV20-1 and TRBJ2-3; 10 bases line up with TRBD1. With the read ending 3 residues before the CDR3 end, the germline J gene is used to fill in that end. This CDR3 is built from 15 residues. After removal of 4 bases from V and 6 bases from J, the junction contained 10 bases not matched to a gene. Germline CDR1 reads DFQATT; CDR2 reads SNEGSKA (reference sequence).

This clone was seen at least ten times. The CDR3 goes on 3 residues after the read ends, and that part is filled in from the germline J gene. The V and J genes are TRBV6-4 and TRBJ2-3; 12 bases are a match to TRBD2. V was clipped by 4 bases and J by 6 bases; unmatched bases: 8. The CDR3 extends over 16 amino acids. In germline, CDR1 is MRHNA, CDR2 SNTAGT. The CDR3 is CASSALAGGLPDTQYF. The CDR3 DNA, read in part, is TGTGCCAGCAGTGCCCTAGCGGGGGGGCTGCCTGATACG.

Concerning this clone itself: The CDR3 end lies 3 residues beyond the end of the read and is filled in from the germline J gene. V usage is TRBV20-1 and J usage is TRBJ2-7, with a possible D match to TRBD2 (7 bases). The CDR3 runs to 12 residues. The germline CDR1 and CDR2 sequences are DFQATT and SNEGSKA (reference sequence). Trimming left V 5 bases short and J 5 bases short, with 13 bases between. The CDR3 loop reads CSAGGAIHEQYF. The CDR3 DNA, read in part, is TGCAGTGCTGGGGGGGCTATCCACGAG.

This clone was counted many times. The CDR3 end is not reached by the read, which stops 3 residues before it; the germline J gene fills it in. The V call is TRBV7-9, the J call TRBJ2-1, with a weak D call TRBD1 (6 bases). V was trimmed by 2 bases and J by 7 bases, leaving 12 bases between them. The CDR3 is 14 amino acids. CDR1 and CDR2 (germline): SEHNR, FQNEAQ (reference sequence). The CDR3 reads CASSLRRGGNEQFF. CDR3 bases read: TGTGCCAGCAGCTTAAGGCGAGGGGGAAATGAG.

About this clone itself: The read ends 3 residues shy of where the CDR3 ends; the end is completed using the germline J gene. V usage is TRBV5-1 and J usage is TRBJ2-3, with 8 positions matching TRBD2. CDR1 SGHRS and CDR2 YFSETQ come from the germline V gene. CDR3 length: 18 amino acids. Trimming at V came to 6 bases and at J to 4 bases, leaving 19 bases not matched to a gene. The covered CDR3 bases are TGCGCCAGCACCCCTTCGGGACGGACTAGCAGGGTAGCAGATACG. Its translation is CASTPSGRTSRVADT. The full CDR3 sequence reads CASTPSGRTSRVADTQYF.

Many counts were recorded for this clone. Coverage ceases 3 residues before the CDR3 finishes, and the germline J gene fills in the end. This chain uses TRBV7-6 with TRBJ2-7, with D tentatively TRBD1 (6 bases). CDR3 length: 14 amino acids. CDR1 is SGHVS and CDR2 is FNYEAQ in the germline V gene. With 1 base removed from V and 0 bases from J, the gap between germline ends came to 7 bases. CDR3 bases read: TGTGCCAGCAGCTTAGAGGGGGTCTCCTACGAG. It codes for CASSLEGVSYE. The complete CDR3 reads CASSLEGVSYEQYF.

About this clone: The read finishes 3 residues shy of the CDR3 end, and the germline J gene is used to complete it. The chain recombines TRBV7-9 with TRBJ2-7; TRBD1 is a possible D gene (5 bases). V dropped 5 bases and J dropped 3 bases, with 8 bases sitting between them. The CDR3 length is 12 residues. CDR1 is SEHNR and CDR2 is FQNEAQ in the germline V gene (reference sequence). CDR3: CASSPTDYEQYF. CDR3 DNA (partial): TGTGCCAGCAGCCCGACAGACTACGAG.

This clone was seen repeatedly, ten times or more. The CDR3 end lies 3 residues beyond the end of the read and is filled in from the germline J gene. This sequence joins TRBV19 and TRBJ2-5; perhaps TRBD2 as D (5 bases). This CDR3 comprises 14 residues. V lost 7 bases to trimming and J lost 4 bases, with 16 bases between them. From germline, CDR1 is LNHDA and CDR2 SQIVND (reference sequence). The CDR3 loop reads CASTQSGYSETQYF. The CDR3 bases that were read are TGTGCCAGTACCCAATCGGGGTATTCAGAGACC.

This clone was counted many times. The CDR3 end is not reached by the read, which stops 3 residues before it; the germline J gene fills it in. The chain links TRBV18 to TRBJ1-1; 8 positions agree with TRBD1. Germline CDR1 and CDR2: KGHSH and LQKENI. There are 13 residues in the CDR3. V shed 4 bases, J shed 7 bases, and the junction held 5 bases outside the gene matches. The CDR3 is CASSQGTGSEAFF. CDR3 DNA, as far as it was read: TGTGCCAGCTCACAGGGGACAGGAAGTGAA.

This clone has at least ten counts. The read comes to an end 3 residues before the CDR3 does, leaving the germline J gene to fill in the end. This chain connects TRBV9 to TRBJ1-5; possible D gene TRBD1, 6 bases. The CDR3 length is 14 residues. The V gene lost 3 bases and the J gene lost 3 bases, with 10 bases spanning the gap. CDR1 and CDR2 from the germline V gene are SGDLS and YYNGEE. The CDR3 sequence: CASSAGVTNQPQHF. The covered CDR3 bases are TGTGCCAGCAGCGCAGGGGTCACCAATCAGCCC.

In the case of this clone: The read gets to within 3 residues of the CDR3 end, and the germline J gene fills in the rest. The genes are TRBV7-9 and TRBJ2-7, with D tentatively TRBD1 (5 bases). The CDR3 spans 11 residues. CDR1 SEHNR and CDR2 FQNEAQ come from the germline V gene (reference sequence). Between the trimmed V and J ends, which lost 4 bases and 6 bases, there was a span of 7 bases. CDR3 in amino acids: CASSSTGEQYF. The sequenced part of the CDR3 DNA is TGTGCCAGCAGCTCTACAGGCGAG.